The subject of this entry is one T cell receptor beta chain. Its antigen remains unidentified. Repertoires were generated with immunoSEQ multiplex PCR, while TCRdb's copy carries only in-frame clones and drops some. Of 100,000 or so clones listed, 80% to 95% were seen once; the top ten hold under 0.2%. The data are from a study of siplizumab effects on memory and regulatory T cells. Study-level results: Proliferating siplizumab-cultured Tregs lacked confirmed suppressive function. Roughly 80-96% of proliferating CD4+ or CD8+ clones lacked an assignable naive or memory phenotype. The authors mapped only a minor fraction of alloreactive clones to unstimulated subsets.

The CDR3 has 15 residues. The V gene end was trimmed by 4 bases and the J gene end by 3 bases; junction bases not matched to a gene: 4. The V gene's germline CDR1 is SGHTS and CDR2 YDEGEE. The material sequenced was non-Treg CD4+ T cells sorted from blood. This receptor was taken from a human donor in good health. The V call is TRBV5-8, the J call TRBJ1-1; 12 bases agree with TRBD1. This CDR3 is CASSPGTGGHTEAFF. The CDR3 DNA reads as TGTGCCAGCAGCCCGGGGACAGGGGGCCACACTGAAGCTTTCTTT.